This record covers a single TCR beta chain. Its antigen is not known. Both 60 Vbeta primers and 13 Jbeta primers went into the PCR. The table came from immunoSEQ multiplex PCR; TCRdb's copy has only in-frame clones and leaves some out. In the table there are some 120,000 clones, less than 85% of which are singletons. These data originate in a study of cytomegalovirus exposure and HLA in healthy donors. Study-wide findings and caveats: Most subjects had HLA-A and HLA-B alleles reportedly predicted accurately by TCR beta sequences.

V gave up 4 bases and J gave up 0 bases; unmatched junction bases: 4. The CDR3 has 16 residues. CDR1 is SGHTA, CDR2 FQGNSA, per germline. This TCR was recovered from a male donor in good health and CMV-seronegative. Input material: PBMCs. The V call is TRBV7-2, the J call TRBJ2-2, with TRBD2 matching 8 bases. The CDR3 DNA reads TGTGCCAGCAGCTCCCCGGGACTAGCGAACACCGGGGAGCTGTTTTTT. This codes for CASSSPGLANTGELFF.